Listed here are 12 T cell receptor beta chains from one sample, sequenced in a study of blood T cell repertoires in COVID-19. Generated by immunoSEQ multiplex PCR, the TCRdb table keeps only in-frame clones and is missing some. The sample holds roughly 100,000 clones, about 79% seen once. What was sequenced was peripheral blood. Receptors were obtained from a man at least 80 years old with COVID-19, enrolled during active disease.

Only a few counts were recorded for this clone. The CDR3 is CASSPIAGGPGNEQFF. The CDR3 DNA follows: TGTGCCAGCAGCCCCATAGCGGGAGGGCCTGGGAATGAGCAGTTCTTC. The gene calls are TRBV5-6 and TRBJ2-1, with TRBD2 matching over 11 bases. The V segment lost 4 bases and the J segment 7 bases; nucleotides outside the gene matches: 10. The CDR3 contains 16 residues. Germline V gives CDR1 SGHDT, CDR2 YYEEEE.

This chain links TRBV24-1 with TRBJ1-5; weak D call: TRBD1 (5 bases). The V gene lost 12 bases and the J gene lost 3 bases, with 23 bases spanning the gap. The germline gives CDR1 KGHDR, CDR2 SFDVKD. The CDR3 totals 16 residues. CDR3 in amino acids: CAQGTDGMGYNQPQHF. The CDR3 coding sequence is TGTGCCCAGGGCACGGATGGAATGGGTTACAATCAGCCCCAGCATTTT.

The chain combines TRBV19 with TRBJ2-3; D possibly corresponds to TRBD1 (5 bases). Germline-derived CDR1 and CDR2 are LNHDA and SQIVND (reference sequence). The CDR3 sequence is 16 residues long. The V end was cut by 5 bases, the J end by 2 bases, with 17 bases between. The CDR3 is CASSSGYQGYTDTQYF. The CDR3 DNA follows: TGTGCCAGTAGTTCGGGTTATCAGGGATACACAGATACGCAGTATTTT.

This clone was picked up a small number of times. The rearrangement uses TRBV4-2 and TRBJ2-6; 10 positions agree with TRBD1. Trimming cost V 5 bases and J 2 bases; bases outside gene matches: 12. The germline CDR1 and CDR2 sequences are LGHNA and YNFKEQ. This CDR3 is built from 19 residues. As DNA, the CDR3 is TGTGCCAGCAGCGGAGCGGAGGGACAGGGGTATACTGGGGCCAACGTCCTGACTTTC. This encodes CASSGAEGQGYTGANVLTF.

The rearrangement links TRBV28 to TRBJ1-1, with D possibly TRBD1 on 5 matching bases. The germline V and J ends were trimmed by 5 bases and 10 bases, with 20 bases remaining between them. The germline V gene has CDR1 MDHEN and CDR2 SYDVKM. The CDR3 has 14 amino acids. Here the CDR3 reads CASSPPLGRQGAFF. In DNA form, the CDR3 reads TGTGCCAGCAGTCCACCCCTAGGCCGGCAGGGAGCTTTCTTT. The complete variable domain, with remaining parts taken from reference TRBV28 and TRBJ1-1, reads DVKVTQSSRYLVKRTGEKVFLECVQDMDHENMFWYRQDPGLGLRLIYFSYDVKMKEKGDIPEGYSVSREKKERFSLILESASTNQTSMYLCASSPPLGRQGAFFGQGTRLTVV.

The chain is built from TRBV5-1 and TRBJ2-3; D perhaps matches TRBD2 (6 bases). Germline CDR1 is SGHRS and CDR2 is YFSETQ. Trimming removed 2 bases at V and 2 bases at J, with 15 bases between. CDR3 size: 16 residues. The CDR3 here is CASSLSAGTDTDTQYF. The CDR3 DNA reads TGCGCCAGCAGCTTATCCGCGGGAACTGACACAGATACGCAGTATTTT.

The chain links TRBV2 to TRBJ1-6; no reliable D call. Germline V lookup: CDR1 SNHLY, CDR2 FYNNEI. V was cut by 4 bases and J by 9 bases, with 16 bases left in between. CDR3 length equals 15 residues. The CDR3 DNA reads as TGTGCCAGCAGTGTTCAGTCGGGATTCGGTTCACCCCTCCACTTT. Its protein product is CASSVQSGFGSPLHF. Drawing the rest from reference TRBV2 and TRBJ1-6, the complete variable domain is EPEVTQTPSHQVTQMGQEVILRCVPISNHLYFYWYRQILGQKVEFLVSFYNNEISEKSEIFDDQFSVERPDGSNFTLKIRSTKLEDSAMYFCASSVQSGFGSPLHFGNGTRLTVT.

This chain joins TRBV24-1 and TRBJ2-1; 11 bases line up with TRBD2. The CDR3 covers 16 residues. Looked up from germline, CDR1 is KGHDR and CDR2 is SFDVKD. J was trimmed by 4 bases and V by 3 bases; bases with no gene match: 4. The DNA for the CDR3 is TGTGCCACCAGTGATGAGGGGACTAGCGGTTACAATGAGCAGTTCTTC. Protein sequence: CATSDEGTSGYNEQFF.

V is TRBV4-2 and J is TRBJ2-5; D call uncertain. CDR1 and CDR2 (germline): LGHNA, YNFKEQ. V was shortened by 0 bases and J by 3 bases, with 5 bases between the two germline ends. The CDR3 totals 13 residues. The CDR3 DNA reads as TGTGCCAGCAGCCAAGATTATAAAGAGACCCAGTACTTC. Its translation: CASSQDYKETQYF.

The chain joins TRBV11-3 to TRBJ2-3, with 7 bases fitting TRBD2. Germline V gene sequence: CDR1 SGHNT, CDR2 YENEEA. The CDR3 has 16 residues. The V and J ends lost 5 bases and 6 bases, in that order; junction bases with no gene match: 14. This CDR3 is CASSKGGALGSDTQYF. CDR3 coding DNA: TGTGCCAGCAGCAAGGGAGGGGCCCTAGGGTCCGATACGCAGTATTTT.

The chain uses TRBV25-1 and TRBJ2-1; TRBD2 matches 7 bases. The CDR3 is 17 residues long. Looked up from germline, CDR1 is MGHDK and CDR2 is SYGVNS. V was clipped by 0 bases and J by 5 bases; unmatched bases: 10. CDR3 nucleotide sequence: TGTGCCAGCAGTGAATATAAGGGGAGGGTTGACCACAATGAGCAGTTCTTC. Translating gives CASSEYKGRVDHNEQFF.

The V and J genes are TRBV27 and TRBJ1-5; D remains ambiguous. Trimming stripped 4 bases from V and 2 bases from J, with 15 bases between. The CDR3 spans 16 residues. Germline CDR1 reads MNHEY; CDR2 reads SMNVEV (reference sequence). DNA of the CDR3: TGTGCCAGCAGTTCGACGGAAATAGGAGGCAATCAGCCCCAGCATTTT. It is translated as CASSSTEIGGNQPQHF.